This T cell receptor beta chain was retrieved from a study of tissue T cells after allogeneic stem cell transplantation. Study findings and constraints: The study did not identify alloreactive or antigen-specific tissue TCRs, and some clones might be persisting host cells. Anatomically similar tissues had similar TCR repertoires within each patient.

This CDR3 region has 11 residues. In germline, CDR1 is SQVVS, CDR2 ANEGSEA. Trimming cost V 6 bases and J 5 bases, with 11 bases left between them. The method was immunoSEQ multiplex PCR; TCRdb's version includes in-frame clones alone and lacks a portion of them. This sample has more than 4,000 clones, with about 47% found just once. As to time point: mouse harvest day 14 after allogeneic transplant. The graft held 10^6 splenic CD5+ T cells and 10^7 T-cell-depleted bone marrow cells. This mouse GVHD model was MHC-mismatched B6 to BALB/c, profiled day 7 or 14. This clone was found a few times. The antigen is undetermined. Genes and germline are mouse. The read terminates 1 residue ahead of where the CDR3 ends, so the germline J gene completes it.

The sample taken for sequencing was lymph node tissue. The TCR originated in a female BALB/c mouse given C57BL/6 T cells with graft-versus-host disease after an allogeneic hematopoietic cell transplant. This chain connects TRBV30 to TRBJ2-7; TRBD1 might be the D (7 bases). This CDR3 reads CSSGGRDEQYF. Partial CDR3 DNA: TGTAGTTCAGGGGGCCGCGATGAACAGTAC.